This TCR beta chain was documented in a study of blood T cell repertoires in COVID-19. Study background: Sites across the United States, Italy and Spain contributed samples from acute and convalescent COVID-19. T cells, B-cell-depleted T cells, or PBMCs provided the cDNA or gDNA that served as material.

Seattle enrolled patients during active infection and tracked them longitudinally. This CDR3 comprises 15 residues. From germline, CDR1 is SGHAT and CDR2 FQNNGV. With 3 bases clipped from V and 5 bases from J, the junction kept 7 bases outside the gene matches. This clone was picked up one time. How the authors handled the data: The assay estimated nucleated cells by amplifying reference gene primers. Repertoires were generated with immunoSEQ multiplex PCR, while TCRdb's copy carries only in-frame clones and drops some. V and J calls plus clone size are reproduced from that table; the DNA served to infer D and trimming. The table has roughly 260,000 clones, about 90% seen once.

The sequence derives from a woman in her twenties or thirties with COVID-19, enrolled during active disease. The sample taken for sequencing was peripheral blood. This rearrangement joins TRBV11-2 to TRBJ2-5; 9 nucleotides align to TRBD2. CDR3 nucleotide sequence: TGTGCCAGCAGCTTGATAGCGGGAGTCAGGGAGACCCAGTACTTC. Amino acids: CASSLIAGVRETQYF.